The rows below give T cell receptor beta chains drawn from one sample of a study of cytomegalovirus exposure and HLA in healthy donors. Clones were sequenced by immunoSEQ multiplex PCR, and TCRdb holds only the in-frame ones, with some missing. The sample consists of 100,000 to 120,000 clones, roughly 15% of them appearing once. The sequenced material came from PBMCs. The source is a female donor in good health and CMV-seronegative. The CDR3 runs from the conserved cysteine through the conserved F or W. Fields, in order: CDR3 DNA, CDR3 protein, clone size, CDR3 length, V gene, J gene, D gene. The D gene is left open where the match is weak. Where a row states a size, it is once, few, many or the class of an expanded clone; other rows omit it.

TGTGCCAGCTCATTAGGACAGGGGACCGCGAACACTGAAGCTTTCTTT,CASSLGQGTANTEAFF,once,16,TRBV18,TRBJ1-1,TRBD1
TGCGCCAGCAGCCTCAATCACCCCAGAAAGCCGGGGACTGAAGCTTTCTTT,CASSLNHPRKPGTEAFF,-,17,TRBV5-1,TRBJ1-1,-
TGTGCCTGGAGTGTAAGGTGGGGGGTACAAGAGACCCAGTACTTC,CAWSVRWGVQETQYF,few,15,TRBV30,TRBJ2-5,-
TGTGCCAGCAGGGGGACACCGAACACCGGGGAGCTGTTTTTT,CASRGTPNTGELFF,few,14,TRBV2,TRBJ2-2,-
TGCGCCAGCAGTCCTCAATACTTCGACAGGGGGCGTGGCTACACCTTC,CASSPQYFDRGRGYTF,-,16,TRBV23-1,TRBJ1-2,TRBD1
TGTGCCAGTTTGACCGGGACAGTGAACACTGAAGCTTTCTTT,CASLTGTVNTEAFF,once,14,TRBV18,TRBJ1-1,TRBD1
TGCAGCGTTGACGCAGGGGGCTATGGCTACACCTTC,CSVDAGGYGYTF,few,12,TRBV29-1,TRBJ1-2,TRBD1
TGTGCCTGGAGTGTGGTTAGCGGGGTCTATGAGCAGTTCTTC,CAWSVVSGVYEQFF,few,14,TRBV30,TRBJ2-1,TRBD2
TGCGCCAGCAGCTTGCAAGGGGGTCTTGGCACTGAAGCTTTCTTT,CASSLQGGLGTEAFF,-,15,TRBV5-1,TRBJ1-1,-
TGTGCCAGCAGCAATCAAGTTAGGGACAGGAGGGGGGAGCAGTACTTC,CASSNQVRDRRGEQYF,-,16,TRBV5-5,TRBJ2-7,TRBD1
TGTGCCAGCAGTAGACTACTAACCCCTGGAAACACCATATATTTT,CASSRLLTPGNTIYF,-,15,TRBV6-1,TRBJ1-3,-
TGTGCCAGTGCTCCCGGGACAGGGCGGACTGAAGCTTTCTTT,CASAPGTGRTEAFF,few,14,TRBV19,TRBJ1-1,TRBD1
TGTGCCTGGAGTGAATTAGCGGGATCGTCCGATACGCAGTATTTT,CAWSELAGSSDTQYF,-,15,TRBV30,TRBJ2-3,TRBD2
TGTGCCAGCAGTTGGGGGGCCGGGGAGCTGTTTTTT,CASSWGAGELFF,-,12,TRBV28,TRBJ2-2,-
TGTGCCTGGCTCCCGGGACTAGCGGTCCAAGAGACCCAGTACTTC,CAWLPGLAVQETQYF,-,15,TRBV30,TRBJ2-5,TRBD2
TGTGCCAGCGGCCGGGGGGGGTATACGGATGAGCAGTTCTTC,CASGRGGYTDEQFF,-,14,TRBV11-3,TRBJ2-1,TRBD2
TGTGCCAGCAGTGGATTATCGGGTGGCTACACCTTC,CASSGLSGGYTF,-,12,TRBV2,TRBJ1-2,-
TGTGCCAGCAGTCCCCAGTATAATGAAAAACTGTTTTTT,CASSPQYNEKLFF,-,13,TRBV27,TRBJ1-4,-
TGTGCCAGCAGCTCGACAGTGGACGAGCAGTACTTC,CASSSTVDEQYF,-,12,TRBV7-6,TRBJ2-7,-
TGTGCCAGCAGCGTAGGCGGGAGTTCTAACTACGAGCAGTACTTC,CASSVGGSSNYEQYF,-,15,TRBV9,TRBJ2-7,TRBD2
TGCAGCGTAGTCCGGGACAGGGTTCGGGACACTGAAGCTTTCTTT,CSVVRDRVRDTEAFF,few,15,TRBV29-1,TRBJ1-1,TRBD1
TGCGCCAGCAGCCAAGAGACAGGGGCGGGAGATACGCAGTATTTT,CASSQETGAGDTQYF,-,15,TRBV4-3,TRBJ2-3,TRBD1
TGTGCCAGAAGCTCCCGGGGGGGCCTCGTGAGGGCTAACTATGGCTACACCTTC,CARSSRGGLVRANYGYTF,few,18,TRBV5-3,TRBJ1-2,-
TGTGCCAGCAGGGCAAGCAATCAGCCCCAGCATTTT,CASRASNQPQHF,-,12,TRBV6-1,TRBJ1-5,-
TGTGCCACCAGCAGGACAGGGAACACCGGGGAGCTGTTTTTT,CATSRTGNTGELFF,-,14,TRBV15,TRBJ2-2,-
TGTGCCAGCAGCTTAGCTTTAGGGGTGGGCGAGCAGTACTTC,CASSLALGVGEQYF,few,14,TRBV7-9,TRBJ2-7,-
TGTGCCAGCAGTGAACAGGTTGGGGCCAACGTCCTGACTTTC,CASSEQVGANVLTF,-,14,TRBV6-1,TRBJ2-6,-
TGCAGCGCCGAGGACACCCCCGGGGCCAACGTCCTGACTTTC,CSAEDTPGANVLTF,-,14,TRBV29-1,TRBJ2-6,-
TGTGCCTTCTGGGACAGGGGCTACGAGCAGTACTTC,CAFWDRGYEQYF,few,12,TRBV30,TRBJ2-7,TRBD1
TGTGCCTGGATCTCTCAGGGAATCGGCTATGGCTACACCTTC,CAWISQGIGYGYTF,-,14,TRBV30,TRBJ1-2,-
TGTGCCAGCAGCTTGGGGACAGGGAATCAGCCCCAGCATTTT,CASSLGTGNQPQHF,-,14,TRBV7-9,TRBJ1-5,TRBD1
TGTGCCAGCAGCTTGGGGGACAGTGGCTACGAGCAGTACTTC,CASSLGDSGYEQYF,few,14,TRBV5-6,TRBJ2-7,TRBD1
TGTGCCAGCCGGGGACAGCTCCAAGAGACCCAGTACTTC,CASRGQLQETQYF,few,13,TRBV28,TRBJ2-5,TRBD1
TGTGCCAGCAGAAAGCTAGATACGCAGTATTTT,CASRKLDTQYF,few,11,TRBV7-2,TRBJ2-3,-
TGTGCCAGCAGTTACGCGACAGCTAATGAAAAACTGTTTTTT,CASSYATANEKLFF,few,14,TRBV6-5,TRBJ1-4,-
TGCAGCGTCCCGGGAGAAGCTTTCTTT,CSVPGEAFF,-,9,TRBV29-1,TRBJ1-1,-
TGTGCCACATCCCCAACCTTCGGGGGCAATCAGCCCCAGCATTTT,CATSPTFGGNQPQHF,-,15,TRBV6-1,TRBJ1-5,-
TGTGCCAGCAGCCGAGGAGGTTTTCCGATACCTTACGAGCAGTACTTC,CASSRGGFPIPYEQYF,few,16,TRBV5-6,TRBJ2-7,-
TGTGCCAGCAGCTTTGGGCGTCCGGAGACCCAGTACTTC,CASSFGRPETQYF,once,13,TRBV5-6,TRBJ2-5,-